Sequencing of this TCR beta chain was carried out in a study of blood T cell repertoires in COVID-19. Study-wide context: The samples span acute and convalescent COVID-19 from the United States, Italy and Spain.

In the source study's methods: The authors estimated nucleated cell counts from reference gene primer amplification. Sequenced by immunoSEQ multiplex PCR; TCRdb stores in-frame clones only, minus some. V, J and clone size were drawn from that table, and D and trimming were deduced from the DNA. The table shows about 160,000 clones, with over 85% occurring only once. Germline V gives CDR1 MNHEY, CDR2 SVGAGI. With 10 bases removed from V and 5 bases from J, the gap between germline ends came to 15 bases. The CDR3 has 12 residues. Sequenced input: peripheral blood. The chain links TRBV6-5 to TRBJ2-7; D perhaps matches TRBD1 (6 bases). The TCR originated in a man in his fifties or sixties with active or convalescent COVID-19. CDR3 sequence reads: CATQKDRHEQYF. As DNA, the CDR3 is TGTGCCACCCAAAAGGACAGACACGAGCAGTACTTC.